This TCR beta chain is from a study of cytomegalovirus exposure and HLA in healthy donors. The table came from immunoSEQ multiplex PCR; TCRdb's copy has only in-frame clones and leaves some out. The repertoire includes 300,000 to 450,000 clones, about nine tenths of them detected once, and approximately 0.86% sits in the top ten. Trimming took off 6 bases at V and 5 bases at J, with 16 bases between the two ends. The CDR3 sequence is 14 residues long. The germline gives CDR1 MNHEY, CDR2 SVGAGI. V gene TRBV6-5 combines with J gene TRBJ1-2; D is unclear. The sequence came from a woman aged 18-29 years in good health and CMV-seronegative. Sequenced material: PBMCs. CDR3: CASRTNQLEYGYTF. Written as DNA, the CDR3 is TGTGCCAGCAGAACAAACCAGCTAGAGTATGGCTACACCTTC.